This T cell receptor (beta chain) is from a study of metastatic and nonmetastatic thyroid tumors. Overall study findings and caveats: A significant increase in TCR beta diversity was reportedly seen in malignant thyroid tumors relative to benign nodules, in blood and tumor.

CDR1 and CDR2 (germline): KGHSH, LQKENI. The CDR3 runs 19 residues. V shed 3 bases and J 2 bases; nucleotides not matched to a gene: 16. There were no patients who had received any treatment before thyroid surgery. There are many counts of this clone. Its antigen is undetermined. MiXCR re-clonotyped the PCR reads for TCRdb. This sample carries roughly 25,000 clones, roughly 13% of them seen once, and the ten largest clones take roughly 5.3%. Sequencing used blood. The chain combines TRBV18 with TRBJ1-5; TRBD1 matches 7 bases. This clonotype was obtained from a female donor with papillary thyroid cancer or a benign thyroid nodule (not recorded which). Some clones in this sample may be carry-over from other donors' samples. CDR3 coding DNA: TGTGCCAGCTCACCCGAACCGTTTAGGGGGCGCAGGGGCAATCAGCCCCAGCATTTT. This encodes CASSPEPFRGRRGNQPQHF.